These T cell receptor beta chains were read from a single sample in a study of CD8+ T cells in alopecia areata. The assay was immunoSEQ multiplex PCR, and TCRdb's table has in-frame clones only and misses some. Of 150,000 to 200,000 clones in the sample, roughly 60% were seen once. The sequencing here drew on CD4+ T cells sorted from blood, taken at week 24, from a patient treated with tofacitinib. These receptors came from a human donor with alopecia areata. CDR3s include the opening cysteine and the closing phenylalanine or tryptophan. The order of the fields is J gene, V gene, clone size, D gene, CDR3 length, CDR3 protein, CDR3 DNA. The D gene is left open where the match is weak. Clone size is shown for a subset of rows, as once, few, many or a class of expanded clone.

>TRBJ1-5|TRBV4-1|once|-|14
CASSQGHSNQPQHF
TGCGCCAGCAGCCAAGGGCACTCCAATCAGCCCCAGCATTTT
>TRBJ2-7|TRBV5-1|-|-|13
CASSLQVGSEQYF
TGCGCCAGCAGCTTGCAGGTGGGCTCCGAGCAGTACTTC
>TRBJ2-1|TRBV29-1|-|TRBD1|12
CSVGDSFGEQFF
TGCAGCGTTGGGGACAGTTTCGGTGAGCAGTTCTTC
>TRBJ2-3|TRBV29-1|-|-|11
CSVVRTDTQYF
TGCAGCGTTGTTAGGACAGATACGCAGTATTTT
>TRBJ1-6|TRBV27|-|-|17
CASSLSSVGSYNSPLHF
TGTGCCAGCAGTTTATCTTCGGTCGGCTCCTATAATTCACCCCTCCACTTT
>TRBJ2-3|TRBV5-1|once|-|16
CASGMGGAFSTDTQYF
TGCGCCAGCGGGATGGGGGGCGCATTTTCCACAGATACGCAGTATTTT
>TRBJ2-7|TRBV5-6|few|-|11
CASSLGPEQYF
TGTGCCAGCAGCTTGGGTCCAGAGCAGTACTTC
>TRBJ1-1|TRBV5-1|-|-|14
CASSLGRANTEAFF
TGCGCCAGCAGCTTGGGCAGGGCGAACACTGAAGCTTTCTTT
>TRBJ1-2|TRBV2|-|TRBD1|14
CAGSVEGQLYGYTF
TGTGCCGGCAGTGTCGAGGGACAGTTATATGGCTACACCTTC
>TRBJ2-1|TRBV4-1|-|TRBD2|17
CASSQEGLAGGYNEQFF
TGCGCCAGCAGCCAAGAGGGCTTAGCGGGGGGATACAATGAGCAGTTCTTC
>TRBJ2-1|TRBV12-5|few|-|16
CASAPVGRAIRNEQFF
TGTGCTAGTGCCCCTGTGGGCAGGGCAATTCGAAATGAGCAGTTCTTC
>TRBJ2-1|TRBV9|-|-|16
CASSPGAGLVQNEQFF
TGTGCCAGCAGCCCCGGCGCAGGGCTTGTTCAGAATGAGCAGTTCTTC
>TRBJ1-5|TRBV7-9|-|TRBD1|13
CASSLDRAQPQHF
TGTGCCAGCAGCCTCGACAGGGCGCAGCCCCAGCATTTT
>TRBJ2-7|TRBV7-2|-|-|11
CASRNSYEQYF
TGTGCCAGTAGAAACTCCTACGAGCAGTACTTC